This T cell receptor beta chain was found in a study of T-cell memory formation after mild COVID-19. In its sample, this clonotype was seen many times. What it binds is not known. At one end, the junction sequence differs from germline, possibly due to a read error. Study-wide results and caveats: There were some responding clones in pre-infection memory, which suggested that cross-reactive memory had joined.

This CDR3 comprises 13 residues. Germline V gene lookup returns CDR1 SGHRS and CDR2 YFSETQ. TCRdb re-called the 5' RACE reads with MiXCR, one entry per CDR3 protein. The repertoire holds under 450,000 distinct CDR3 sequences, more than 20% seen once, with around 14% in the top ten. The clonotype comes from an adult woman who had mild COVID-19 (a few samples of this study predate the infection). Cell type and time point are not known. The chain recombines TRBV5-1 with TRBJ2-7; TRBD2 might be the D (6 bases). The sequencing sample was made of PBMCs or a T cell subset sorted from them (not recorded which). The CDR3 region is CASSLGGPYEQYF. DNA of the CDR3: TGTGCCAGCAGTTTGGGGGGACCCTACGAGCAGTACTTC.